Listed here are 3 T cell receptor beta chains from one sample, sequenced in a study of chemoradiotherapy in HPV16-positive cancers. Data came from immunoSEQ multiplex PCR; TCRdb stores just in-frame clones and leaves some out. The table records about 8,600 clones, over 70% of them present only once. Sample collection occurred from a patient who underwent chemoradiotherapy. The receptors come from a human donor with HPV-associated anogenital cancer.

The rearrangement uses TRBV30 and TRBJ2-3; 10 positions match TRBD2. Trimming removed 5 bases from V and 6 bases from J; junction bases left unmatched: 8. Germline loops: CDR1 GTSNPN, CDR2 SVGIG (reference sequence). This CDR3 spans 14 amino acids. CDR3 residues: CAWGIAGGRDTQYF. The CDR3, as DNA: TGTGCCTGGGGGATAGCGGGGGGACGGGATACGCAGTATTTT.

This rearrangement joins TRBV7-9 to TRBJ2-5; D gene ambiguous. The J call is doubtful: the DNA matches TRBJ2-7 better. From germline, CDR1 is SEHNR and CDR2 FQNEAQ (reference sequence). This CDR3 has 15 amino acids. This chain's CDR3 is CASSASVGLSYEQYF. In DNA form, the CDR3 reads TGTGCCAGCAGCGCCTCAGTAGGTCTCTCCTACGAGCAGTACTTC.

A single count supports this clone. The V call is TRBV14, the J call TRBJ1-2; possibly TRBD1 for D (6 bases). This CDR3 is 16 amino acids long. Germline CDR1 and CDR2: SGHDN and FVKESK. V was shortened by 5 bases and J by 0 bases, with 16 bases between the two germline ends. This chain's CDR3 is CASSKHSGTSNYGYTF. In nucleotides, the CDR3 is TGTGCCAGCAGCAAACACTCCGGGACATCTAACTATGGCTACACCTTC.